This T cell receptor (beta chain) was recorded in a study of a mutant IDH1 vaccine in newly diagnosed glioma. Looking at the study overall: There were about 60% males and roughly 38% females among treated patients, whose mean age was approximately 38 years. General observations from the study: There were vaccine-induced immune responses in roughly 93% of the patients.

About this clone: Antigen unknown.

As to time point: week 47, end of study. In the vaccine, a single dose held 300 ug of the mutant IDH1 20-mer peptide, along with topical imiquimod. The donor cohort comprised cases of new WHO grade 3 or 4 IDH1-mutant, ATRX-lost astrocytoma. Clones were read by immunoSEQ multiplex PCR, and TCRdb kept only the in-frame ones, dropping some. The table lists 30,000 to 40,000 clones, around 90% of them singletons, with about 5.2% in the top ten. V lost 5 bases to trimming and J lost 3 bases; unmatched junction nucleotides: 6. CDR3 length: 17 amino acids. Germline values: CDR1 SNHLY, CDR2 FYNNEI. Sequenced here: PBMCs, sampled from a glioma patient whose treatment included an IDH1 peptide vaccine. The chain uses TRBV2 and TRBJ2-2; the match to TRBD2 covers 13 bases. The clonotype comes from a woman aged 35 to 49 with glioma. The CDR3 coding sequence is TGTGCCAGCAGTATGGGACTAGCGGGAAGGTACACCGGGGAGCTGTTTTTT. Its translation is CASSMGLAGRYTGELFF.